This T cell receptor beta chain originates from a study of T cell responses to AZD1222 COVID-19 vaccine. General observations from the study: Repertoire sampling occurred only after the peak T cell response. White British donors predominated, females outnumbered males, and clonal diversity was possibly underestimated. Unmutated variant regions are reportedly targeted by nearly half of spike-specific TCRs. The study found Spike-specific TCR breadth and depth rose after two AZD1222 doses.

Trimming pared 3 bases from V and 7 bases from J, leaving 21 bases between. The CDR3 has 16 residues. Germline CDR1 ENHRY, CDR2 SYGVKD. Comments on this clone: Its antigen is not known.

Clones were sequenced by immunoSEQ multiplex PCR, and TCRdb holds only the in-frame ones, with some missing. The sample holds 170,000 or so clones, about 93% seen once. The chain employs TRBV10-3 and TRBJ1-2, with D perhaps TRBD1 (6 bases). Sequenced material: peripheral blood, taken 28 days after the second dose of the MenACWY control vaccine. The receptor's source is an adult who received the MenACWY meningococcal vaccine as a control. DNA of the CDR3: TGTGCCATCAGTGAACCCGGAGGTGGGGGGCAGTTTGGCTACACCTTC. Protein: CAISEPGGGGQFGYTF.